The 22 T cell receptor beta chains in this list originate from one sample, sequenced in a study of T cell clones after liver transplantation. Here immunoSEQ multiplex PCR was the method, and the copy in TCRdb shows in-frame clones only, minus some. The repertoire consists of about 120,000 clones, with just over 90% occurring once and the leading ten covering 0.83%. The source was CD4+ T cells from blood, collected 12 months after liver transplant. These receptor sequences come from a human patient who received a liver transplant. The graft donor may have given rise to some T cells.

The rearrangement uses TRBV5-8 and TRBJ1-2; D is perhaps TRBD1 (5 bases). CDR1 SGHTS and CDR2 YDEGEE come from the germline V gene. This CDR3 is built from 13 residues. The V and J ends lost 3 bases and 5 bases respectively, with 11 bases between them. The CDR3: CASSWGPEYGYTF. The CDR3 DNA sequence: TGTGCCAGCAGCTGGGGACCTGAATATGGCTACACCTTC.

The chain links TRBV28 to TRBJ1-4, with 8 positions matching TRBD1. The CDR3 has 18 amino acids. CDR1 and CDR2 (germline): MDHEN, SYDVKM. The trim removed 5 bases at V and 0 bases at J, leaving 11 bases unmatched. CDR3 DNA sequence: TGTGCCAGCAGTCCCCGAACAGGGGGGGTTGCAACTAATGAAAAACTGTTTTTT. Translated, it gives CASSPRTGGVATNEKLFF.

The chain recombines TRBV30 with TRBJ2-6, with D unresolved. Per the germline V gene, CDR1 is GTSNPN and CDR2 is SVGIG (reference sequence). Trimming took 5 bases from V and 4 from J, leaving 9 bases between them. CDR3 length: 13 residues. CDR3 nucleotide sequence: TGTGCCTGGTTGTTGGAAGGGGCCAACGTCCTGACTTTC. As protein: CAWLLEGANVLTF.

The V call is TRBV11-3, the J call TRBJ2-1; weak D call: TRBD1 (6 bases). The CDR3 sequence is 16 residues long. Germline lookup yields CDR1 SGHNT and CDR2 YENEEA. Trimming took 4 bases from V and 9 from J, leaving 22 bases between them. CDR3 sequence (DNA): TGTGCCAGCAGCTCCCGAACCCCCAGGACAGCTACTGAGCAGTTCTTC. Amino acid sequence: CASSSRTPRTATEQFF.

This clone appeared a few times. The chain carries TRBV19 and TRBJ1-5; TRBD1 matches 10 bases. Germline V gene data show CDR1 as LNHDA and CDR2 as SQIVND (reference sequence). This CDR3 comprises 18 residues. The trim removed 5 bases at V and 0 bases at J, leaving 10 bases unmatched. The CDR3 sequence is CASSFPTGGSNSNQPQHF. The CDR3 DNA reads as TGTGCCAGTAGTTTCCCGACAGGGGGCAGCAATAGCAATCAGCCCCAGCATTTT.

The chain links TRBV9 to TRBJ2-1; 10 bases line up with TRBD1. The CDR3 is 15 amino acids. V was clipped by 4 bases and J by 10 bases; unmatched bases: 11. The V gene's germline CDR1 is SGDLS and CDR2 YYNGEE. The CDR3 here is CASSPGTGDMMEQFF. Written as DNA, the CDR3 is TGTGCCAGCAGCCCCGGGACAGGGGACATGATGGAGCAGTTCTTC.

The genes are TRBV2 and TRBJ2-1, with 8 bases aligning to TRBD2. From germline, CDR1 is SNHLY and CDR2 FYNNEI. V lost 9 bases, J lost 0 bases, and 1 base stayed unmatched. The CDR3 covers 13 residues. Here the CDR3 reads CASSGNSYNEQFF. CDR3 bases: TGTGCCAGTAGCGGGAACTCCTACAATGAGCAGTTCTTC. The full variable domain, rest sourced from reference TRBV2 and TRBJ2-1, is EPEVTQTPSHQVTQMGQEVILRCVPISNHLYFYWYRQILGQKVEFLVSFYNNEISEKSEIFDDQFSVERPDGSNFTLKIRSTKLEDSAMYFCASSGNSYNEQFFGPGTRLTVL.

The sample holds a few counts of this clone. V is TRBV29-1 and J is TRBJ1-1; no reliable D call. Trimming removed 5 bases at V and 5 bases at J, with 12 bases between. Germline CDR1 is SQVTM and CDR2 is ANQGSEA. This CDR3 spans 12 amino acids. For the CDR3, the DNA is TGCAGCGTTCTAAGGTCCGGTACTGAAGCTTTCTTT. It is translated as CSVLRSGTEAFF.

The CDR3 loop is CASSLATGQETQYF. CDR3 DNA: TGTGCCAGCAGCCTCGCGACGGGTCAAGAGACCCAGTACTTC. The chain recombines TRBV5-6 with TRBJ2-5; D is unresolved. This CDR3 comprises 14 residues. Germline assignment: CDR1 SGHDT and CDR2 YYEEEE. Trimming removed 4 bases at V and 2 bases at J, with 12 bases between.

The CDR3 coding sequence is TGTGCCAGCAGCTTAGGAGACAGGGATGTAGAGACCCAGTACTTC. Its protein product is CASSLGDRDVETQYF. The gene calls are TRBV7-8 and TRBJ2-5, with TRBD1 matching 7 bases. Germline values: CDR1 SGHVS, CDR2 FQNEAQ. The CDR3 sequence is 15 residues long. The J segment lost 4 bases and the V segment lost 1 base, leaving 6 bases of the junction unmatched.

The genes are TRBV5-6 and TRBJ2-2, with D perhaps TRBD2 (5 bases). The CDR3 has 15 amino acids. The V and J ends lost 5 bases and 4 bases respectively, with 15 bases between them. Germline values: CDR1 SGHDT, CDR2 YYEEEE. In DNA, the CDR3 is TGTGCCAGCAGACACAGAGTGAGGGCCACCGGGGAGCTGTTTTTT. It codes for CASRHRVRATGELFF.

The chain uses TRBV28 and TRBJ2-7; tentatively, D is TRBD1 (5 bases). CDR1 MDHEN and CDR2 SYDVKM come from the germline V gene. CDR3 length equals 16 residues. The ends were cut back, 4 bases at V and 3 bases at J, with 19 bases in the middle. CDR3 amino acids: CASSSTSRVMFYEQYF. The CDR3 DNA follows: TGTGCCAGCAGTTCAACGTCCAGGGTTATGTTCTACGAGCAGTACTTC.

V gene TRBV7-9 combines with J gene TRBJ2-5; D is perhaps TRBD2 (6 bases). The length of the CDR3 is 15 residues. V was pared by 5 bases and J by 5 bases, with 18 bases between. Germline CDR1 SEHNR, CDR2 FQNEAQ (reference sequence). The CDR3 sequence is CASSRSQGGLETQYF. The CDR3 coding sequence is TGTGCCAGCAGCCGCAGCCAGGGAGGTCTCGAGACCCAGTACTTC.

V and J are TRBV30 and TRBJ1-2; no clear D. Germline V lookup: CDR1 GTSNPN, CDR2 SVGIG (reference sequence). V was pared by 0 bases and J by 4 bases, with 9 bases between. The CDR3 is 13 amino acids. CDR3 nucleotides: TGTGCCTGGAGTGTAGGGAGAGGCTATGGCTACACCTTC. Its translation is CAWSVGRGYGYTF.

The chain combines TRBV7-6 with TRBJ2-1, with D perhaps TRBD2 (5 bases). The V end lost 1 base, the J end lost 7 bases, and 20 bases lay between the germline ends. The length of the CDR3 is 17 residues. In germline, CDR1 is SGHVS, CDR2 FNYEAQ. CDR3 in DNA: TGTGCCAGCAGCTTAGGGACGGGATTGGTGGATGGTAATGAGCAGTTCTTC. It encodes CASSLGTGLVDGNEQFF. The full variable domain, completed using reference TRBV7-6 and TRBJ2-1, is GAGVSQSPRYKVTKRGQDVALRCDPISGHVSLYWYRQALGQGPEFLTYFNYEAQQDKSGLPNDRFSAERPEGSISTLTIQRTEQRDSAMYRCASSLGTGLVDGNEQFFGPGTRLTVL.

V usage is TRBV4-2 and J usage is TRBJ2-1, with D perhaps TRBD2 (6 bases). This CDR3 is built from 15 residues. The germline CDR1 and CDR2 sequences are LGHNA and YNFKEQ. Trimming cost V 4 bases and J 0 bases, with 10 bases left between them. The CDR3 DNA reads TGTGCCAGCAGCCGAGAGACTAGCTCCTACAATGAGCAGTTCTTC. Translation gives CASSRETSSYNEQFF.

The CDR3 DNA follows: TGTGCCAGCAGTTACTCTAGCGGGAGTAGACTGGAGACCCAGTACTTC. Its protein is CASSYSSGSRLETQYF. The chain has TRBV6-5 and TRBJ2-5, with 9 bases lining up with TRBD2. The CDR3 loop spans 16 amino acids. CDR1 and CDR2 from the germline V gene are MNHEY and SVGAGI. The trim removed 0 bases at V and 5 bases at J, leaving 7 bases unmatched.

V is TRBV28 and J is TRBJ2-1; 7 positions agree with TRBD1. The CDR3 runs to 10 residues. Looked up from germline, CDR1 is MDHEN and CDR2 is SYDVKM. Trimming took 6 bases from V and 14 from J; bases not matched to a gene: 4. DNA of the CDR3: TGTGCCAGCAGGGCCGGGACAGAGTTCTTC. Amino acid sequence: CASRAGTEFF.

The J gene is TRBJ2-7, the V gene TRBV11-3; TRBD1 is a possible D gene (5 bases). This CDR3 is built from 14 residues. Germline V gives CDR1 SGHNT, CDR2 YENEEA. V lost 5 bases, J lost 5 bases, and 16 bases lay in between. CDR3 DNA: TGTGCCAGCAGCCCGAGGCAGGGTGTTCACGAGCAGTACTTC. This encodes CASSPRQGVHEQYF.

The gene calls are TRBV5-5 and TRBJ2-4; D ambiguous. This CDR3 comprises 17 residues. Trimming cost V 4 bases and J 0 bases, with 17 bases left between them. Germline V lookup: CDR1 SGHKS, CDR2 YYEKEE (reference sequence). CDR3 amino acids: CASSARTEFLAKNIQYF. The CDR3 nucleotides read TGTGCCAGCAGCGCGAGGACCGAATTCCTAGCCAAAAACATTCAGTACTTC. Full variable domain (missing parts from reference TRBV5-5 and TRBJ2-4): DAGVTQSPTHLIKTRGQQVTLRCSPISGHKSVSWYQQVLGQGPQFIFQYYEKEERGRGNFPDRFSARQFPNYSSELNVNALLLGDSALYLCASSARTEFLAKNIQYFGAGTRLSVL.

V gene TRBV11-3 combines with J gene TRBJ2-7; 7 bases line up with TRBD1. After removal of 3 bases from V and 0 bases from J, the junction contained 8 bases not matched to a gene. The germline gives CDR1 SGHNT, CDR2 YENEEA. This CDR3 spans 16 amino acids. CDR3 region: CASSLAGQVLSYEQYF. CDR3 sequence (DNA): TGTGCCAGCAGCTTGGCCGGACAGGTCCTCTCCTACGAGCAGTACTTC. The complete variable domain, with remaining parts taken from reference TRBV11-3 and TRBJ2-7, reads EAGVVQSPRYKIIEKKQPVAFWCNPISGHNTLYWYLQNLGQGPELLIRYENEEAVDDSQLPKDRFSAERLKGVDSTLKIQPAELGDSAVYLCASSLAGQVLSYEQYFGPGTRLTVT.

The CDR3 protein is CSVGTDMNTEAFF. The DNA for the CDR3 is TGCAGCGTTGGGACGGATATGAACACTGAAGCTTTCTTT. The V and J genes are TRBV29-1 and TRBJ1-1; D is unclear. CDR1 SQVTM and CDR2 ANQGSEA come from the germline V gene. The CDR3 sequence is 13 residues long. The ends were cut back, 4 bases at V and 0 bases at J, with 9 bases in the middle.